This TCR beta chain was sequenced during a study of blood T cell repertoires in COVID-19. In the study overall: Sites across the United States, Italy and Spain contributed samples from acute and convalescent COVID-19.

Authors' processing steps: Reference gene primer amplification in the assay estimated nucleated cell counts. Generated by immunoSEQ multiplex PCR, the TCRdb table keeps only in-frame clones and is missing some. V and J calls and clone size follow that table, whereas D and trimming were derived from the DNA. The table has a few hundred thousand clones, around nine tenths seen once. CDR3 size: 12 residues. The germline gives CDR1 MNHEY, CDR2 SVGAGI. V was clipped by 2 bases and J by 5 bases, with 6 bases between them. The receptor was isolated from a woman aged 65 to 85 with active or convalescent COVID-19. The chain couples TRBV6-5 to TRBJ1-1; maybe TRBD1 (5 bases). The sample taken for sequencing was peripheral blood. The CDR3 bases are TGTGCCAGCAGTTACGGGGGGACTGAAGCTTTCTTT. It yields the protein CASSYGGTEAFF.